This TCR beta chain was recovered during a study of T cells after posttransplantation cyclophosphamide. Findings and caveats of the study: Tissue-infiltrating T cells from skin or gut overlapped little with blood T cells.

Cells defined as naive were viable CD3+CD4+ or CD3+CD8+ and CCR7+CD45RA+CD45RO-CD95-CD27+CD28+. This related bone marrow graft donor gave peripheral blood on the day of marrow donation. This CDR3 contains 15 residues. The junction had 8 bases not matched to a gene; V was cut back by 5 bases and J by 3 bases. Germline V gene lookup returns CDR1 LGHNA and CDR2 YNFKEQ. Clones were read by immunoSEQ multiplex PCR, and TCRdb kept only the in-frame ones, dropping some. The table shows about 32,000 clones, with around nine tenths occurring only once. Comments on this clone: What it recognizes is unknown.

This TCR was sampled from an older woman in good health, CMV-negative, and a related stem cell transplant donor. The chain links TRBV4-2 to TRBJ1-1; 8 bases agree with TRBD1. The source material was naive CD4+ T cells sorted from PBMCs. The CDR3 DNA follows: TGTGCCAGCAGCACGCAGGGGGCGCCGTACACTGAAGCTTTCTTT. Amino acids: CASSTQGAPYTEAFF.